This is a list of T cell receptor beta chains from one sample in a study of T-cell reconstitution after alpha-beta-depleted transplantation in children. TCRdb re-analysed the PCR reads in MiXCR, keeping a single row per CDR3 protein. The sample lists about 610,000 distinct CDR3 sequences, over 9.5% occurring once. The input for sequencing was PBMCs from the stem cell graft donor, taken from the stem cell graft. These receptors were collected from a human donor who donated a stem cell graft to a child with acute myeloid leukemia. Both conserved end residues are part of each CDR3. Fields, in order: clone size, V gene, J gene, D gene, CDR3 protein, CDR3 DNA. The D gene is left open where the match is weak. Size is stated for part of the rows, as once, few or many counts, or as a class when the clone is expanded.

few	TRBV20-1	TRBJ1-1	.	CSAREPGHQNTEAFF	TGCAGTGCTAGGGAACCGGGACACCAGAACACTGAAGCTTTCTTT
few	TRBV29-1	TRBJ2-3	.	CSVSRVIVDTQYF	TGCAGCGTCTCGAGGGTCATCGTCGATACGCAGTATTTT
.	TRBV20-1	TRBJ1-2	.	CSARQGNNYGYTF	TGCAGTGCTAGACAGGGGAATAACTATGGCTACACCTTC
few	TRBV7-9	TRBJ2-5	TRBD1	CASSALQGQGETQYF	TGTGCCAGCAGCGCCTTACAGGGGCAGGGGGAGACCCAGTACTTC
few	TRBV15	TRBJ2-5	.	CATSRDLTGLTEIQETQYF	TGTGCCACCAGCAGAGATCTTACAGGGTTAACGGAGATACAAGAGACCCAGTACTTC
.	TRBV28	TRBJ2-1	.	CASSLWRDTYNEQFF	TGTGCCAGCAGTTTATGGCGGGATACCTACAATGAGCAGTTCTTC
few	TRBV7-9	TRBJ2-1	.	CASSREGGGEQFF	TGTGCCAGCAGCAGAGAAGGGGGAGGAGAGCAGTTCTTC
many	TRBV6-2/TRBV6-3	TRBJ2-7	.	CASSFSTGTKYF	TGTGCCAGCAGTTTTTCGACGGGTACCAAGTACTTC
few	TRBV5-1	TRBJ2-3	TRBD1	CASSLGDRAITDTQYF	TGCGCCAGCAGCTTGGGAGACAGGGCTATCACAGATACGCAGTATTTT
few	TRBV28	TRBJ2-1	TRBD2	CASSPGGGEGHSYNEQFF	TGTGCCAGCAGCCCCGGCGGGGGGGAGGGTCACTCCTACAATGAGCAGTTCTTC
few	TRBV25-1	TRBJ2-1	.	CASSGGGGFRSLNNEQFF	TGTGCCAGCAGCGGGGGAGGGGGATTCAGGTCCCTAAACAATGAGCAGTTCTTC
many	TRBV12-3/TRBV12-4	TRBJ2-7	TRBD1	CASSFWDRGYEQYF	TGTGCCAGCAGTTTTTGGGACAGGGGCTACGAGCAGTACTTC
.	TRBV27	TRBJ2-1	.	CASSLFSGGYSYNEQFF	TGTGCCAGCAGTTTATTTTCAGGCGGATACTCCTACAATGAGCAGTTCTTC
many	TRBV7-2	TRBJ2-7	.	CASSWTTSYEQYF	TGTGCCAGCAGCTGGACTACTTCCTACGAGCAGTACTTC
.	TRBV20-1	TRBJ2-1	TRBD2	CSAGGGLALSYNEQFF	TGCAGTGCTGGGGGGGGACTCGCCCTTTCCTACAATGAGCAGTTCTTC
.	TRBV6-5	TRBJ2-7	TRBD2	CASSYYTSGGYEQYF	TGTGCCAGCAGTTACTATACTAGCGGGGGATACGAGCAGTACTTC
many	TRBV3-1	TRBJ2-7	TRBD2	CASSRTSGPSYEQYF	TGTGCCAGCAGCCGTACTAGCGGCCCTTCCTACGAGCAGTACTTC
few	TRBV27	TRBJ2-7	TRBD2	CASSFAGLAELYEQYF	TGTGCCAGCAGTTTTGCGGGACTAGCAGAACTTTACGAGCAGTACTTC
.	TRBV10-3	TRBJ1-5	.	CAISEGLTGGPQHF	TGTGCCATCAGTGAGGGGTTGACCGGGGGGCCCCAGCATTTT
many	TRBV7-2	TRBJ2-7	.	CASSLVAISSEQYF	TGTGCCAGCAGCTTAGTGGCTATATCGAGCGAGCAGTACTTC
many	TRBV27	TRBJ2-5	.	CASSSWTARQETQYF	TGTGCCAGCAGTTCCTGGACAGCCCGACAAGAGACCCAGTACTTC
few	TRBV11-2	TRBJ2-1	.	CASSSRGVPYNEQFF	TGTGCCAGCAGCTCGAGGGGGGTCCCCTACAATGAGCAGTTCTTC
.	TRBV12-3/TRBV12-4	TRBJ2-7	.	CASSLVGGVIIEQYF	TGTGCCAGCAGCCTCGTCGGGGGCGTAATTATCGAGCAGTACTTC
few	TRBV29-1	TRBJ1-1	.	CGGGSIGLNTEAFF	TGCGGCGGGGGTTCCATCGGATTGAACACTGAAGCTTTCTTT
.	TRBV20-1	TRBJ2-7	.	CSATLGTRNYEQYF	TGCAGTGCTACTCTCGGGACCCGCAACTACGAGCAGTACTTC
many	TRBV4-3	TRBJ2-7	TRBD2	CASSQDVPTSGRIYEQYF	TGCGCCAGCAGCCAAGACGTCCCAACTAGCGGGAGGATCTACGAGCAGTACTTC
many	TRBV20-1	TRBJ2-4	.	CSARRIRTGREVAKNIQYF	TGCAGTGCTAGAAGGATCCGGACCGGGCGAGAAGTAGCCAAAAACATTCAGTACTTC
.	TRBV7-3	TRBJ2-7	.	CASSLTAGNYEQYF	TGTGCCAGCAGCTTAACGGCCGGGAACTACGAGCAGTACTTC
few	TRBV12-3/TRBV12-4	TRBJ2-6	TRBD2	CASTRPGLAGHSGANVLTF	TGTGCCAGCACCAGGCCGGGACTAGCGGGCCACTCTGGGGCCAACGTCCTGACTTTC
many	TRBV5-1	TRBJ1-2	.	CASSTDRRLYGYTF	TGCGCCAGCAGCACAGACAGGCGACTCTATGGCTACACCTTC
.	TRBV20-1	TRBJ2-1	.	CSGTSRDEQFF	TGCAGTGGGACTTCAAGGGATGAGCAGTTCTTC
few	TRBV10-3	TRBJ2-4	TRBD1	CAISLGQGMGAKNIQYF	TGTGCCATCAGTCTAGGACAGGGGATGGGAGCCAAAAACATTCAGTACTTC
.	TRBV4-3	TRBJ1-1	TRBD1	CASSQGQGARAFF	TGCGCCAGCAGCCAAGGACAGGGGGCGCGAGCTTTCTTT
many	TRBV29-1	TRBJ2-1	TRBD2	CSVSAGAEQFF	TGCAGCGTTAGTGCGGGAGCTGAGCAGTTCTTC
.	TRBV20-1	TRBJ1-5	.	CSARDGGGASNQPQHF	TGCAGTGCTAGAGATGGGGGAGGCGCGAGCAATCAGCCCCAGCATTTT
many	TRBV5-4	TRBJ2-1	TRBD2	CASSLGLLGLAGAPRSEQFF	TGTGCCAGCAGCTTGGGGCTGTTGGGACTAGCGGGAGCCCCAAGGAGTGAGCAGTTCTTC
few	TRBV5-1	TRBJ2-7	TRBD2	CASSPTSGLTYEQYF	TGCGCCAGCAGTCCGACTAGCGGGCTTACCTACGAGCAGTACTTC
few	TRBV7-9	TRBJ2-1	TRBD2	CASSLLGLAGGKPEQFF	TGTGCCAGCAGCTTACTGGGACTAGCGGGAGGGAAGCCTGAGCAGTTCTTC
once	TRBV4-3	TRBJ2-1	TRBD2	CASSHQTSGRYSEQFF	TGCGCCAGCAGCCACCAGACTAGCGGGAGGTATAGTGAGCAGTTCTTC
few	TRBV5-7	TRBJ1-5	TRBD1	CASSKGQGIDWQPQHF	TGTGCCAGCAGCAAGGGACAGGGGATAGATTGGCAGCCCCAGCATTTT
.	TRBV10-3	TRBJ1-5	TRBD1	CAISQGQGQPQHF	TGTGCCATCAGCCAGGGACAGGGACAGCCCCAGCATTTT